Listed below are T cell receptor beta chains from one sample, sequenced in a study of blood T cell repertoires in COVID-19. Measured with immunoSEQ multiplex PCR; TCRdb has only the in-frame clones, and not every one. The sample carries 340,000 or so clones, around 88% recorded once. Material for sequencing was peripheral blood. The receptors were gathered from a man aged 30 to 39 with active or convalescent COVID-19. Both conserved end residues are part of each CDR3. D genes are given only for firm matches. The size entry is marked missing in some rows and otherwise reads once, few, many or a size class.

clone_size: -
d_call: -
v_call: TRBV6-4
j_call: TRBJ1-1
cdr3_length: 14
cdr3_aa: CASSDSGRRSEAFF
cdr3_nt: TGTGCCAGCAGTGACTCGGGCAGGCGTTCTGAAGCTTTCTTT

clone_size: few
d_call: TRBD2
v_call: TRBV14
j_call: TRBJ2-1
cdr3_length: 16
cdr3_aa: CASSRLGLARGERQFF
cdr3_nt: TGTGCCAGCAGTCGATTGGGACTAGCGCGGGGGGAGCGGCAGTTCTTC

clone_size: -
d_call: TRBD2
v_call: TRBV29-1
j_call: TRBJ2-3
cdr3_length: 16
cdr3_aa: CSVDPLAGGPADTQYF
cdr3_nt: TGCAGCGTTGACCCCCTAGCGGGGGGGCCCGCAGATACGCAGTATTTT

clone_size: once
d_call: TRBD2
v_call: TRBV27
j_call: TRBJ2-1
cdr3_length: 16
cdr3_aa: CASSPRGGLVNNEQFF
cdr3_nt: TGTGCCAGCAGTCCCCGGGGGGGGCTAGTCAACAATGAGCAGTTCTTC

clone_size: -
d_call: -
v_call: TRBV11-1
j_call: TRBJ2-1
cdr3_length: 16
cdr3_aa: CASSSFLASSYNEQFF
cdr3_nt: TGTGCCAGCAGCTCATTTCTCGCGAGCTCCTACAATGAGCAGTTCTTC

clone_size: -
d_call: -
v_call: TRBV7-9
j_call: TRBJ2-6
cdr3_length: 18
cdr3_aa: CASSLGGRGRSGANVLTF
cdr3_nt: TGTGCCAGCAGCTTAGGCGGCAGGGGTCGCTCTGGGGCCAACGTCCTGACTTTC

clone_size: -
d_call: -
v_call: TRBV18
j_call: TRBJ1-6
cdr3_length: 14
cdr3_aa: CASSTGGEDSPLHF
cdr3_nt: TGTGCCAGCTCCACGGGAGGGGAGGATTCACCCCTCCACTTT

clone_size: once
d_call: -
v_call: TRBV19
j_call: TRBJ2-5
cdr3_length: 12
cdr3_aa: CASSPGMETQYF
cdr3_nt: TGTGCCAGTAGCCCCGGGATGGAGACCCAGTACTTC

clone_size: -
d_call: TRBD1
v_call: TRBV7-6
j_call: TRBJ1-2
cdr3_length: 11
cdr3_aa: CASQGADGYTF
cdr3_nt: TGTGCCAGCCAGGGGGCCGATGGCTACACCTTC

clone_size: -
d_call: TRBD2
v_call: TRBV28
j_call: TRBJ2-7
cdr3_length: 20
cdr3_aa: CASSFSLLVPSGRTSHEQYF
cdr3_nt: TGTGCCAGCAGTTTTAGTCTATTGGTCCCTAGCGGGAGAACTTCCCACGAGCAGTACTTC

clone_size: many
d_call: TRBD1
v_call: TRBV9
j_call: TRBJ1-2
cdr3_length: 13
cdr3_aa: CASSGGQGEGYTF
cdr3_nt: TGTGCCAGCAGCGGAGGACAGGGCGAGGGCTACACCTTC

clone_size: -
d_call: TRBD1
v_call: TRBV4-3
j_call: TRBJ1-2
cdr3_length: 14
cdr3_aa: CASSPGDRDYGYTF
cdr3_nt: TGCGCCAGCAGCCCGGGGGACAGAGACTATGGCTACACCTTC

clone_size: -
d_call: TRBD1
v_call: TRBV20-1
j_call: TRBJ2-5
cdr3_length: 11
cdr3_aa: CSAIGGQTQYF
cdr3_nt: TGCAGTGCGATAGGGGGCCAGACCCAGTACTTC

clone_size: -
d_call: -
v_call: TRBV6-1
j_call: TRBJ1-2
cdr3_length: 14
cdr3_aa: CASSEARGNYGYTF
cdr3_nt: TGTGCCAGCAGTGAAGCTCGAGGGAACTATGGCTACACCTTC

clone_size: once
d_call: -
v_call: TRBV5-5
j_call: TRBJ2-3
cdr3_length: 15
cdr3_aa: CASSLRGRVGDTQYF
cdr3_nt: TGTGCCAGCAGCTTGAGGGGCAGGGTGGGAGATACGCAGTATTTT

clone_size: -
d_call: -
v_call: TRBV20-1
j_call: TRBJ2-3
cdr3_length: 15
cdr3_aa: CSASDPGGPEDTQYF
cdr3_nt: TGCAGTGCTAGTGACCCCGGGGGGCCGGAAGATACGCAGTATTTT

clone_size: -
d_call: -
v_call: TRBV27
j_call: TRBJ2-5
cdr3_length: 14
cdr3_aa: CASSPTAPQETQYF
cdr3_nt: TGTGCCAGCAGTCCGACTGCTCCACAAGAGACCCAGTACTTC

clone_size: -
d_call: -
v_call: TRBV7-3
j_call: TRBJ2-1
cdr3_length: 15
cdr3_aa: CASSEPGIYYNEQFF
cdr3_nt: TGTGCCAGCAGCGAACCGGGGATTTACTACAATGAGCAGTTCTTC

clone_size: -
d_call: TRBD1
v_call: TRBV15
j_call: TRBJ2-1
cdr3_length: 15
cdr3_aa: CATQRQGKGTNEQFF
cdr3_nt: TGTGCCACCCAACGACAGGGCAAAGGTACCAATGAGCAGTTCTTC

clone_size: -
d_call: -
v_call: TRBV27
j_call: TRBJ2-1
cdr3_length: 16
cdr3_aa: CASSLSRVSSYNEQFF
cdr3_nt: TGTGCCAGCAGTTTATCACGGGTGAGCTCCTACAATGAGCAGTTCTTC

clone_size: -
d_call: TRBD1
v_call: TRBV18
j_call: TRBJ1-1
cdr3_length: 16
cdr3_aa: CASSPRTGHMNTEAFF
cdr3_nt: TGTGCCAGCTCACCGAGGACAGGGCACATGAACACTGAAGCTTTCTTT

clone_size: -
d_call: TRBD1
v_call: TRBV19
j_call: TRBJ2-7
cdr3_length: 13
cdr3_aa: CASSMDREHEQYF
cdr3_nt: TGTGCCAGTAGTATGGACAGGGAGCACGAGCAGTACTTC

clone_size: -
d_call: -
v_call: TRBV5-4
j_call: TRBJ2-5
cdr3_length: 15
cdr3_aa: CASSFFTGSRQTQYF
cdr3_nt: TGTGCCAGCAGCTTCTTTACAGGCTCTCGTCAGACCCAGTACTTC

clone_size: -
d_call: TRBD1
v_call: TRBV7-3
j_call: TRBJ2-1
cdr3_length: 14
cdr3_aa: CASSLGTGSNEQFF
cdr3_nt: TGTGCCAGCAGCTTAGGGACAGGTTCCAATGAGCAGTTCTTC

clone_size: -
d_call: TRBD1
v_call: TRBV11-2
j_call: TRBJ2-7
cdr3_length: 13
cdr3_aa: CASSKTGAYEQYF
cdr3_nt: TGTGCCAGCAGCAAGACAGGGGCCTACGAGCAGTACTTC

clone_size: -
d_call: -
v_call: TRBV5-6
j_call: TRBJ2-7
cdr3_length: 13
cdr3_aa: CASSLTAFYEQYF
cdr3_nt: TGTGCCAGCAGCTTGACAGCTTTCTACGAGCAGTACTTC

clone_size: -
d_call: -
v_call: TRBV12-3/TRBV12-4
j_call: TRBJ1-2
cdr3_length: 12
cdr3_aa: CASSLANYGYTF
cdr3_nt: TGTGCCAGCAGCTTGGCCAACTATGGCTACACCTTC

clone_size: -
d_call: TRBD1
v_call: TRBV9
j_call: TRBJ1-6
cdr3_length: 13
cdr3_aa: CASRRTGGSPLHF
cdr3_nt: TGTGCCAGCCGCCGGACAGGGGGATCACCCCTCCACTTT

clone_size: -
d_call: TRBD2
v_call: TRBV7-9
j_call: TRBJ2-7
cdr3_length: 14
cdr3_aa: CASSWGGEAGGLSF
cdr3_nt: TGTGCCAGCAGCTGGGGGGGGGAAGCGGGGGGTTTATCCTTC

clone_size: -
d_call: TRBD2
v_call: TRBV7-3
j_call: TRBJ2-1
cdr3_length: 15
cdr3_aa: CASSLGTSVYNEQFF
cdr3_nt: TGTGCCAGCAGCTTAGGGACTAGCGTCTACAATGAGCAGTTCTTC

clone_size: -
d_call: TRBD1
v_call: TRBV3-1/TRBV3-2
j_call: TRBJ2-1
cdr3_length: 15
cdr3_aa: CASSPRQGPYNEQFF
cdr3_nt: TGTGCCAGCAGTCCTCGACAGGGGCCCTACAATGAGCAGTTCTTC

clone_size: -
d_call: TRBD2
v_call: TRBV24-1
j_call: TRBJ2-3
cdr3_length: 15
cdr3_aa: CATSDVAGGRDTQYF
cdr3_nt: TGTGCCACCAGTGATGTAGCGGGGGGGCGAGATACGCAGTATTTT

clone_size: -
d_call: -
v_call: TRBV9
j_call: TRBJ2-1
cdr3_length: 15
cdr3_aa: CASSVGDTGYNEQFF
cdr3_nt: TGTGCCAGCAGCGTAGGGGACACGGGCTACAATGAGCAGTTCTTC

clone_size: -
d_call: TRBD1
v_call: TRBV12-5
j_call: TRBJ1-6
cdr3_length: 14
cdr3_aa: CASGKGAGISPLHF
cdr3_nt: TGTGCTAGTGGTAAGGGGGCAGGAATCTCACCCCTCCACTTT